Sequencing of this T cell receptor (beta chain) was carried out in a study of cytomegalovirus exposure and HLA in healthy donors. V lost 8 bases to trimming and J lost 3 bases; unmatched junction nucleotides: 10. This CDR3 is 15 amino acids long. Germline V CDR1 and CDR2: SNHLY, FYNNEI. TCRdb keeps only in-frame clones here, not all; method: immunoSEQ multiplex PCR. The sample yields hundreds of thousands of clones, about nine tenths seen once. The V gene is TRBV2, the J gene TRBJ2-7; 10 bases map to TRBD2. The TCR comes from a woman aged 18-30 years in good health and CMV-seronegative. Sequenced sample: PBMCs. The CDR3 DNA reads as TGTGCCAGCCCGGGTTGGGCTAGCGGGAGCTACGAGCAGTACTTC. Its protein product is CASPGWASGSYEQYF.